The clone carrying this TCR beta chain was counted many times. V gave up 4 bases and J gave up 4 bases, with 16 bases separating them. The CDR3 sequence is 15 residues long. Per germline, CDR1 SGHTA and CDR2 FQGNSA. The sample is drawn from a study of early T cells in non-severe SARS-CoV-2 infection. Attachment of unique molecular identifiers was made to individual cDNA molecules. From the 5' RACE reads, TCRdb called clonotypes with MiXCR, one entry per CDR3 protein. In the table there are 25,000 to 30,000 distinct CDR3 sequences, nearly 4.5% of which are singletons. This TCR was recovered from an adult who was a healthcare worker with PCR-confirmed SARS-CoV-2 infection or an uninfected control (not recorded which). The chain carries TRBV7-2 and TRBJ2-5, with a weak D call TRBD1 (5 bases). Sequenced: whole blood. The CDR3 nucleotides are TGTGCCAGCAGCTCCCAAGGGGTAGGGGCAGAGACCCAGTACTTC. Translated, it gives CASSSQGVGAETQYF. The full variable domain, its missing parts supplied by reference TRBV7-2 and TRBJ2-5, is GAGVSQSPSNKVTEKGKDVELRCDPISGHTALYWYRQSLGQGLEFLIYFQGNSAPDKSGLPSDRFSAERTGGSVSTLTIQRTQQEDSAVYLCASSSQGVGAETQYFGPGTRLLVL.